Included here is one T cell receptor beta chain sequence, with context. Cells defined as naive were viable CD3+CD4+ or CD3+CD8+ and CCR7+CD45RA+CD45RO-CD95-CD27+CD28+. This sample is drawn from a study of T cells after posttransplantation cyclophosphamide. CDR3 size: 13 residues. Germline values: CDR1 SGHTS, CDR2 YDEGEE. V lost 0 bases and J lost 4, with 8 bases in between. Profiled with immunoSEQ multiplex PCR; TCRdb holds only in-frame clones, not every one. The sample has 31,000 or so clones, around 90% seen once. The sample was naive CD4+ T cells sorted from blood. The chain joins TRBV5-8 to TRBJ2-7; D uncertain. This TCR was recovered from a man in his thirties or forties in good health and a related stem cell transplant donor. The chain's CDR3 is CASSLGQRYEQYF. The CDR3 DNA sequence: TGTGCCAGCAGCTTGGGACAAAGGTACGAGCAGTACTTC.